This T cell receptor (beta chain) came from a study of human T cells and chemical hapten exposure. Study summary: Diphenylcyclopropenone doses were given weekly to the scalps of patients across the approximately 24-week study.

Specified time point: patch test 1, 2 weeks after DPC sensitization. Treatment defined: therapeutic diphenylcyclopropenone sensitization with weekly scalp DPC. The V and J ends lost 2 bases and 3 bases, in that order; junction bases with no gene match: 8. The CDR3 has 15 residues. The germline gives CDR1 SGHRS, CDR2 YFSETQ. Individual cDNA molecules each carried unique molecular identifiers attached by the library. MiXCR, run by TCRdb on the RACE reads, gives a single entry per CDR3 protein. The sample lists just under 350,000 distinct CDR3 sequences, around 7% occurring once. At least ten counts were recorded for this clonotype.

J is TRBJ2-7 and V is TRBV5-1, with 7 bases identical to TRBD2. The sequencing here drew on whole blood, taken in connection with sensitization to the hapten diphenylcyclopropenone (DPC). The sequence came from a woman younger than 30 with alopecia areata. Some clones in this sample may be carry-over from other donors' samples. This chain's CDR3 is CASSFGGGTFYEQYF. As DNA, the CDR3 is TGCGCCAGCAGCTTTGGCGGGGGAACCTTCTACGAGCAGTACTTC.